Listed below are T cell receptor beta chains from one sample, sequenced in a study of cytomegalovirus exposure and HLA in healthy donors. This table comes from immunoSEQ multiplex PCR, and its TCRdb copy is limited to in-frame clones, with some not included. The table includes about 200,000 clones, 82% detected once. Sequenced: PBMCs. These receptors originate from a woman in her forties in good health and CMV-seronegative. CDR3s include the opening cysteine and the closing phenylalanine or tryptophan. Only some rows state a clone size, as once, few, many or a class for expanded clones.

V gene	clone size	CDR3 protein
TRBV19	.	CASINTGKTAGGYTF
TRBV28	.	CASNGQGGVGMSGFYSEAFF
TRBV7-2	.	CASSIIVGELFF
TRBV6-1	.	CASSEDGTQSYNEQFF
TRBV19	.	CASSHAGRFAGGNTEAFF
TRBV5-3	.	CARSFREWSYEQYF
TRBV18	.	CASSPSRDEQFF
TRBV5-1	.	CASSLGAGGQLETQYF
TRBV30	.	CAWSPGQGTGELFF
TRBV29-1	few	CSVEGLNTEAFF
TRBV30	.	CACTGGRLSGANVLTF
TRBV28	.	CASTTTGNTIYF
TRBV5-1	few	CASSLTGAEAFF
TRBV19	once	CASSYNDRGLNQPQHF
TRBV7-9	.	CASSLVGGAEAFF
TRBV6-1	.	CASSWGGNTEAFF
TRBV9	.	CASSVAPEGTSGPYEQYF
TRBV9	.	CASSGGWNTEAFF
TRBV5-1	.	CASRLHPGQAAYEQYF
TRBV6-6	.	CAGTGGVGQPQHF
TRBV6-1	.	CASRSALETQYF
TRBV30	.	CACPKGGQHMKSEQFF
TRBV10-3	.	CAISEVQTGTGGAQYF